This T cell receptor (beta chain) is from a study of cytomegalovirus exposure and HLA in healthy donors. Study at large: The early release's HLA-typed donors yielded approximately 81 million unique TCRs.

This CDR3 is built from 16 residues. V was clipped by 4 bases and J by 3 bases; unmatched bases: 10. The germline gives CDR1 SGHDT, CDR2 YYEEEE. The PCR made use of 60 Vbeta and 13 Jbeta primers. The data were produced by immunoSEQ multiplex PCR, yet TCRdb's version contains in-frame clones alone and is incomplete. In the table there are about 130,000 clones, around 80% of which are singletons. This clonotype was obtained from a female donor in good health and CMV-seronegative. The V and J genes are TRBV5-6 and TRBJ2-7, with TRBD2 matching 10 bases. The material sequenced was PBMCs. CDR3 residues: CASSIAPGLALYEQYF. DNA of the CDR3: TGTGCCAGCAGCATCGCACCGGGACTAGCGCTCTACGAGCAGTACTTC.